This TCR beta chain was identified in a study of CD8+CD57+ T cells in acquired aplastic anemia. Findings of the study overall: Some 29 shared CD8+ CDR3s appeared highly expressed within patients' immunodominant clones. Controls did not differ significantly from patients in CD8+ Simpson's diversity.

All sequencing subjects had displayed CD8+CD57+ cell expansion on flow cytometry. All patients had severe acquired aplastic anemia. At blood sampling, none of the patients had yet received therapy. Germline V gene sequence: CDR1 SNHLY, CDR2 FYNNEI. Trimming took 5 bases from V and 7 from J; bases not matched to a gene: 7. The CDR3 totals 15 residues. Notes on this clonotype: Its antigen is unidentified.

TCR beta VDJ combinations and CDR3 sequences were profiled from genomic DNA. TCRdb analysed the reads with MiXCR anew, one entry per CDR3 protein. The top ten clones hold around 45% of a sample with 160,000 or so distinct CDR3 sequences, about 64% of them seen once. Sequences were obtained from sorted CD4+, CD8+, or CD8+CD57+ T cells (not recorded which) from PBMCs. This chain links TRBV2 with TRBJ2-3; 12 bases map to TRBD2. The clonotype was recovered from a human donor with aplastic anemia. CDR3 nucleotides: TGTGCCAGCAGTTACTCTAGCGGGGGGGCCAATACGCAGTATTTT. Translating gives CASSYSSGGANTQYF.